The rows below give T cell receptor beta chains drawn from one sample of a study of T cells in localized non-small cell lung cancer. Assay: immunoSEQ multiplex PCR; the TCRdb copy retains only in-frame clones and omits some. The sample has about 78,000 clones; roughly four fifths are singletons. The sample here was peripheral blood, taken before any cancer treatment. Receptors were obtained from a man between 40 and 69 years old with stage I lung adenocarcinoma. Both conserved end residues are part of each CDR3. D genes are given only for firm matches. Not all rows give a size; the values are once, few, many and, for expanded clones, a class.

abundance | j_gene | d_gene | v_gene | CDR3aa | CDR3nt
few | TRBJ1-6 | TRBD1 | TRBV25-1 | CASSEYTGANSPLHF | TGTGCCAGCAGTGAATACACAGGGGCCAATTCACCCCTCCACTTT
NA | TRBJ2-7 | TRBD1 | TRBV7-9 | CASDQGQGTYEQYF | TGTGCCAGCGATCAGGGACAGGGGACCTACGAGCAGTACTTC
once | TRBJ2-1 | NA | TRBV9 | CASSADGGPYNEQFF | TGTGCCAGCAGCGCGGACGGGGGCCCTTACAATGAGCAGTTCTTC
NA | TRBJ2-7 | NA | TRBV7-2 | CASSLATRTAEQYF | TGTGCCAGCAGCTTAGCTACTAGGACAGCCGAGCAGTACTTC
NA | TRBJ2-7 | NA | TRBV28 | CASSTRREQYF | TGTGCCAGCAGTACTCGTCGCGAGCAGTACTTC